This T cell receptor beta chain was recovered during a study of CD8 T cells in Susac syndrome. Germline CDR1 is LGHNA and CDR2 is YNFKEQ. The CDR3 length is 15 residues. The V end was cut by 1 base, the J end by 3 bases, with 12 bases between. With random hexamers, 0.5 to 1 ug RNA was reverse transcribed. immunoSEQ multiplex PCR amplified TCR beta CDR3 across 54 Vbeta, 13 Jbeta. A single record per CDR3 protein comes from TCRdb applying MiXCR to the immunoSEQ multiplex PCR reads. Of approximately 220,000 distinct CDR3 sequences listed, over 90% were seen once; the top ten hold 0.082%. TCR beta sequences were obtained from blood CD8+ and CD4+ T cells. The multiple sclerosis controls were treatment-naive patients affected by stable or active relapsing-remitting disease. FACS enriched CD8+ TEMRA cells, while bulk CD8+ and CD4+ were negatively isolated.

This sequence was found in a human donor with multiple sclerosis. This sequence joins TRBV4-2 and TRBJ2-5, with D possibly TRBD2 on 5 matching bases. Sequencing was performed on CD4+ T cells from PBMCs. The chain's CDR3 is CASSQVPSGEETQYF. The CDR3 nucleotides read TGTGCCAGCAGCCAAGTCCCCAGCGGAGAAGAGACCCAGTACTTC.